Each of the 22 T cell receptor beta chains below was sequenced from the same sample in a study of T cells in localized non-small cell lung cancer. Some clones are missing from TCRdb's copy, which holds only in-frame ones; the method was immunoSEQ multiplex PCR. The top ten clones hold approximately 59% of a sample with some 13,000 clones, roughly 86% of them seen once. Sequencing used peripheral blood, obtained before any cancer treatment. The receptors originated from a male donor at least 60 years old with stage III lung adenocarcinoma.

The chain employs TRBV27 and TRBJ2-7; maybe TRBD2 (6 bases). CDR1 is MNHEY and CDR2 is SMNVEV in the germline V gene (reference sequence). This CDR3 region has 15 residues. Trimming took off 6 bases at V and 2 bases at J, with 17 bases between the two ends. CDR3 nucleotides: TGTGCCAGCAGGTTGACTCCTGGCGGGGCCTACGAGCAGTACTTC. Amino acids: CASRLTPGGAYEQYF.

The V gene is TRBV4-1, the J gene TRBJ2-5; tentatively, D is TRBD1 (6 bases). V was cut by 5 bases and J by 5 bases, with 15 bases left in between. This CDR3 contains 14 residues. Germline lookup yields CDR1 MGHRA and CDR2 YSYEKL. The CDR3 reads CASSSRQVGETQYF. The CDR3 region has the DNA TGCGCCAGCAGCTCGCGACAGGTTGGGGAGACCCAGTACTTC.

This clone has only a few counts. The V call is TRBV6-6, the J call TRBJ2-7, with a weak D call TRBD2 (5 bases). Germline V gene lookup returns CDR1 MNHNY and CDR2 SVGAGI (reference sequence). Trimming removed 2 bases from V and 4 bases from J, with 12 bases in between. The CDR3 runs to 14 residues. This CDR3 is CASSYPPGGYEQYF. CDR3 bases: TGTGCCAGCAGTTACCCCCCAGGAGGTTACGAGCAGTACTTC.

The rearrangement links TRBV5-5 to TRBJ1-2, with D unclear. Trimming removed 3 bases at V and 8 bases at J, with 17 bases between. The CDR3 is 14 amino acids. Looked up from germline, CDR1 is SGHKS and CDR2 is YYEKEE (reference sequence). CDR3 amino acids: CASSSESYPLGYTF. CDR3 bases: TGTGCCAGCAGCTCCGAAAGCTATCCCCTAGGCTACACCTTC.

This clone appeared a single time. V usage is TRBV19 and J usage is TRBJ2-5; unclear D gene. Germline V gene sequence: CDR1 LNHDA, CDR2 SQIVND (reference sequence). The germline V and J ends were trimmed by 4 bases and 2 bases, with 8 bases remaining between them. This CDR3 has 13 amino acids. Written as DNA, the CDR3 is TGTGCCAGTAGTAGGGCAGCTCAAGAGACCCAGTACTTC. Translated: CASSRAAQETQYF.

The chain is built from TRBV19 and TRBJ2-7, with no clear D. Germline V gives CDR1 LNHDA, CDR2 SQIVND (reference sequence). With 3 bases removed from V and 9 bases from J, the gap between germline ends came to 12 bases. CDR3 length: 12 residues. The DNA for the CDR3 is TGTGCCAGTAGTATCGACGGGCTGGGGCAGTACTTC. Protein product: CASSIDGLGQYF.

This clone appeared a single time. The rearrangement uses TRBV28 and TRBJ1-5; TRBD1 aligns across 8 bases. CDR1 and CDR2 from the germline V gene are MDHEN and SYDVKM. After removal of 6 bases from V and 6 bases from J, the junction contained 10 bases not matched to a gene. The CDR3 sequence is 15 residues long. The CDR3 protein is CASSPRTGTAQPQHF. The CDR3 nucleotides are TGTGCCAGCAGCCCCAGGACAGGGACCGCTCAGCCCCAGCATTTT.

The rearrangement joins TRBV19 to TRBJ2-1, with D perhaps assigned TRBD1 or TRBD2 (6 bases each). The CDR3 runs to 13 residues. V was trimmed by 5 bases and J by 7 bases, leaving 12 bases between them. Germline V gene sequence: CDR1 LNHDA, CDR2 SQIVND (reference sequence). The CDR3 nucleotides read TGTGCCAGTAGTCCGGGGGCGATTAATGAGCAGTTCTTC. It translates to CASSPGAINEQFF.

A word on this clone: A read error may explain this, as a much larger clone is one base away. The gene calls are TRBV2 and TRBJ2-7; the D is unclear. Looked up from germline, CDR1 is SNHLY and CDR2 is FYNNEI. V lost 5 bases and J lost 0, with 8 bases in between. The CDR3 is made up of 13 amino acids. The CDR3 DNA reads TGTGCCAGCAGTTTCACAGACTCCTACGAGCAGTACTTC. Translating gives CASSFTDSYEQYF.

The chain links TRBV27 to TRBJ2-6; the D call may be TRBD1 or TRBD2 (5 bases each). This CDR3 contains 16 residues. V lost 5 bases and J 1 base, leaving 12 bases between the germline ends. CDR1 and CDR2 (germline): MNHEY, SMNVEV (reference sequence). The CDR3 DNA follows: TGTGCCAGCAGTCCCGGCGAGGGGTCTGGGGCCAACGTCCTGACTTTC. Amino acid sequence: CASSPGEGSGANVLTF.

The V call is TRBV5-6, the J call TRBJ1-4; no clear D gene. The germline V gene has CDR1 SGHDT and CDR2 YYEEEE. CDR3 length: 14 amino acids. Trimming pared 0 bases from V and 3 bases from J, leaving 6 bases between. The CDR3 reads CASSLAPANEKLFF. DNA for the CDR3: TGTGCCAGCAGCTTGGCCCCGGCTAATGAAAAACTGTTTTTT.

The rearrangement joins TRBV5-6 to TRBJ1-2, with no clear D. This CDR3 region has 14 residues. Germline-derived CDR1 and CDR2 are SGHDT and YYEEEE. The germline V and J ends were trimmed by 0 bases and 2 bases, with 8 bases remaining between them. CDR3 bases: TGTGCCAGCAGCTTGGTGGAACAGAACTATGGCTACACCTTC. It is translated as CASSLVEQNYGYTF.

The chain couples TRBV7-8 to TRBJ1-1, with 7 bases that match TRBD1. From germline, CDR1 is SGHVS and CDR2 FQNEAQ. V was pared by 7 bases and J by 2 bases, with 10 bases of the junction left unmatched. This CDR3 has 15 amino acids. The CDR3 DNA sequence: TGTGCCAGCATCCGGGACAGCTCAGAAAACACTGAAGCTTTCTTT. This encodes CASIRDSSENTEAFF.

The chain links TRBV28 to TRBJ1-3; no reliable D call. V was pared by 4 bases and J by 0 bases, with 13 bases between. The CDR3 contains 16 residues. Germline values: CDR1 MDHEN, CDR2 SYDVKM. The CDR3 coding sequence is TGTGCCAGCAGTTCCCCGGGCTCACCCTCTGGAAACACCATATATTTT. Residues: CASSSPGSPSGNTIYF.

This chain links TRBV10-1 with TRBJ2-2; D may be TRBD1 or TRBD2 (6 bases each). The CDR3 contains 14 residues. V lost 8 bases, J lost 5 bases, and 15 bases lay in between. The germline gives CDR1 WNHNN, CDR2 SYGVQD (reference sequence). CDR3 amino acids: CASGTRGATGELFF. CDR3 in DNA: TGCGCCAGCGGGACAAGGGGGGCGACCGGGGAGCTGTTTTTT.

The chain is built from TRBV15 and TRBJ2-2; possible D gene TRBD2, 6 bases. The germline V gene has CDR1 LNHNV and CDR2 YYDKDF (reference sequence). V dropped 0 bases and J dropped 5 bases, with 13 bases sitting between them. CDR3 size: 16 residues. The CDR3 here is CATSRDGEEGTGELFF. The CDR3 region has the DNA TGTGCCACCAGCAGAGATGGGGAGGAGGGGACCGGGGAGCTGTTTTTT.

The V and J genes are TRBV5-6 and TRBJ2-3; no clear D gene. CDR3 size: 16 residues. Between the trimmed V and J ends, which lost 0 bases and 4 bases, there was a span of 15 bases. Germline assignment: CDR1 SGHDT and CDR2 YYEEEE. The CDR3 is CASSLAGGRVADTQYF. CDR3 bases: TGTGCCAGCAGCTTGGCTGGTGGTAGGGTTGCAGATACGCAGTATTTT.

The chain uses TRBV6-1 and TRBJ2-7; possible D gene TRBD2, 6 bases. The CDR3 extends over 14 amino acids. Germline V gene data show CDR1 as MNHNS and CDR2 as SASEGT. V lost 6 bases and J lost 1, with 13 bases in between. CDR3 DNA sequence: TGTGCCAGCAGCCCACTTAGCGGATCCTACGAGCAGTACTTC. This translates into CASSPLSGSYEQYF.

This chain links TRBV5-5 with TRBJ1-2; D call uncertain. CDR3 size: 15 residues. The germline CDR1 and CDR2 sequences are SGHKS and YYEKEE (reference sequence). V lost 2 bases, J lost 4 bases, and 15 bases lay in between. CDR3 coding DNA: TGTGCCAGCAGCTTAGCGGCTACGGGCCTCTATGGCTACACCTTC. Its protein product is CASSLAATGLYGYTF.

This sequence joins TRBV6-1 and TRBJ1-3, with D unclear. This CDR3 contains 15 residues. Trimming shortened V by 4 bases and J by 1 base, and 11 bases separated the two germline ends. CDR1 MNHNS and CDR2 SASEGT come from the germline V gene. CDR3 nucleotide sequence: TGTGCCAGCAGTGGGGCATGGAGGTCTGGAAACACCATATATTTT. It translates to CASSGAWRSGNTIYF.

V usage is TRBV6-1 and J usage is TRBJ2-3; 10 bases map to TRBD2. The CDR3 length is 15 residues. Germline trimming cut 4 bases from V and 4 bases from J; bases unmatched to any gene: 5. Germline V gene data show CDR1 as MNHNS and CDR2 as SASEGT. The CDR3 sequence: CASSGLSGRSDTQYF. CDR3 DNA sequence: TGTGCCAGCAGTGGGCTTAGCGGGAGGTCAGATACGCAGTATTTT.

The chain employs TRBV7-9 and TRBJ2-5; TRBD1 or TRBD2 may be the D gene (5 bases each). The CDR3 is 15 amino acids. Germline V CDR1 and CDR2: SEHNR, FQNEAQ (reference sequence). V lost 5 bases and J 5 bases, leaving 18 bases between the germline ends. This chain's CDR3 is CASSQVGTSGETQYF. CDR3 coding DNA: TGTGCCAGCAGCCAAGTAGGGACCTCGGGGGAGACCCAGTACTTC.